The next 29 T cell receptor beta chains were all read from a single sample in a study of T cell responses to AZD1222 COVID-19 vaccine. Some clones are missing from TCRdb's copy, which holds only in-frame ones; the method was immunoSEQ multiplex PCR. The sample shows around 150,000 clones, about 87% of them seen only once. The material sequenced was peripheral blood, taken on day 0 of MenACWY control vaccination. The receptors derive from an adult in good health.

V is TRBV11-3 and J is TRBJ1-6; D may be TRBD1 (5 bases). V lost 7 bases, J lost 8 bases, and 15 bases lay in between. The CDR3 has 14 residues. The germline V gene has CDR1 SGHNT and CDR2 YENEEA. This CDR3 reads CASTTGTRDSPLHF. CDR3 nucleotide sequence: TGTGCCAGCACGACCGGGACGCGGGATTCACCCCTCCACTTT.

The chain recombines TRBV3-1 (or the pseudogene TRBV3-2) with TRBJ2-5; 8 bases align to TRBD2. This CDR3 region has 16 residues. CDR1 and CDR2 (germline): LGHDT, YNNKEL (reference sequence). Trimming cost V 4 bases and J 5 bases; bases outside gene matches: 12. CDR3 in amino acids: CASSPSLAGSAETQYF. DNA of the CDR3: TGTGCCAGCAGCCCGAGTCTAGCGGGCTCGGCGGAGACCCAGTACTTC.

The chain joins TRBV19 to TRBJ2-4; D tentatively fits TRBD1 or TRBD2 (6 bases each). V was shortened by 6 bases and J by 0 bases, with 18 bases between the two germline ends. Germline CDR1 is LNHDA and CDR2 is SQIVND (reference sequence). The CDR3 covers 17 residues. CDR3 sequence (DNA): TGTGCCAGTAGCGCCCTCTTACAGGGACTAGCCAAAAACATTCAGTACTTC. This sequence encodes CASSALLQGLAKNIQYF.

The gene calls are TRBV9 and TRBJ2-3, with D perhaps being TRBD1 or TRBD2 (6 bases each). The CDR3 contains 16 residues. V was cut by 0 bases and J by 6 bases, with 17 bases left in between. The germline gives CDR1 SGDLS, CDR2 YYNGEE. Here the CDR3 DNA reads TGTGCCAGCAGCGTAGAAGGCGGCCTGGGGGGCGATACGCAGTATTTT. Translated: CASSVEGGLGGDTQYF. Full variable domain (rest looked up from reference TRBV9 and TRBJ2-3): DSGVTQTPKHLITATGQRVTLRCSPRSGDLSVYWYQQSLDQGLQFLIQYYNGEERAKGNILERFSAQQFPDLHSELNLSSLELGDSALYFCASSVEGGLGGDTQYFGPGTRLTVL.

Concerning this clone: Other nucleotide sequences from this sample produce the same CDR3. The chain recombines TRBV6-5 with TRBJ1-6; D remains ambiguous. The CDR3 loop spans 13 amino acids. CDR1 MNHEY and CDR2 SVGAGI come from the germline V gene. V gave up 2 bases and J gave up 8 bases, with 7 bases separating them. CDR3 DNA: TGTGCCAGCAGTTACGGCCTGGATTCACCCCTCCACTTT. Translated: CASSYGLDSPLHF.

The sample holds one count of this clone. This chain connects TRBV11-2 to TRBJ2-1, with D maybe TRBD2 (6 bases). CDR3 length: 12 residues. Germline CDR1 and CDR2: SGHAT and FQNNGV. The V end was cut by 5 bases, the J end by 9 bases, with 11 bases between. The CDR3 DNA is TGTGCCAGCAGCCTATTAGCGGCTGAGCAGTTCTTC. It specifies CASSLLAAEQFF.

The genes are TRBV18 and TRBJ1-3; D unclear. CDR3 length: 15 residues. Between the trimmed V and J ends, which lost 0 bases and 1 base, there was a span of 7 bases. Per the germline V gene, CDR1 is KGHSH and CDR2 is LQKENI. The CDR3 DNA reads as TGTGCCAGCTCACCACCGAGCCGATCTGGAAACACCATATATTTT. Its protein product is CASSPPSRSGNTIYF.

The V and J genes are TRBV25-1 and TRBJ1-1, with a possible D match to TRBD1 (6 bases). Germline CDR1 is MGHDK and CDR2 is SYGVNS. CDR3 length: 14 residues. V was shortened by 3 bases and J by 7 bases, with 15 bases between the two germline ends. The CDR3 sequence: CASSDTLGQSEAFF. The CDR3 DNA reads TGTGCCAGCAGTGATACACTTGGACAGAGTGAAGCTTTCTTT.

The chain links TRBV7-2 to TRBJ1-1; 7 bases are shared with TRBD1. CDR1 and CDR2 (germline): SGHTA, FQGNSA. CDR3 length: 14 amino acids. V trimming: 3 bases; J trimming: 0 bases; junction bases outside the gene matches: 1. The CDR3 region is CASSFDRVNTEAFF. The CDR3, as DNA: TGTGCCAGCAGCTTCGACAGGGTGAACACTGAAGCTTTCTTT.

V is TRBV28 and J is TRBJ1-2; weak D call: TRBD1 (6 bases). The V end lost 2 bases, the J end lost 5 bases, and 12 bases lay between the germline ends. The V gene's germline CDR1 is MDHEN and CDR2 SYDVKM. This CDR3 is built from 14 residues. CDR3 bases: TGTGCCAGCAGTTTACAGGGGAGAGGGTATGGCTACACCTTC. Protein sequence: CASSLQGRGYGYTF.

This clone was found a few times. This chain joins TRBV6-2 or TRBV6-3 and TRBJ1-2, with TRBD1 identical over 7 bases. Per the germline V gene, CDR1 is MNHEY and CDR2 is SVGEGT. This CDR3 spans 13 amino acids. With 5 bases clipped from V and 8 bases from J, the junction kept 8 bases outside the gene matches. CDR3 bases: TGTGCCAGCAGTCACCCAACAGGGGAAGGCTACACCTTC. This translates into CASSHPTGEGYTF.

The chain couples TRBV7-8 to TRBJ1-2; weak D call: TRBD1 (5 bases). Germline V CDR1 and CDR2: SGHVS, FQNEAQ. V was trimmed by 1 base and J by 2 bases, leaving 14 bases between them. The CDR3 is 16 residues long. CDR3 DNA: TGTGCCAGCAGCTTAGGAGGACACCTGAGCAACTATGGCTACACCTTC. Translating gives CASSLGGHLSNYGYTF.

J is TRBJ2-7 and V is TRBV7-8, with D perhaps being TRBD1 or TRBD2 (5 bases each). CDR1 and CDR2 from the germline V gene are SGHVS and FQNEAQ. This CDR3 is built from 16 residues. Trimming shortened V by 3 bases and J by 3 bases, and 18 bases separated the two germline ends. The CDR3 DNA follows: TGTGCCAGCAGCTTTCAAACCGGGGCCCTCATCTACGAGCAGTACTTC. Translating it yields CASSFQTGALIYEQYF.

V is TRBV5-1 and J is TRBJ1-3, with D perhaps TRBD1 (6 bases). The V and J ends lost 1 base and 2 bases respectively, with 10 bases between them. The CDR3 has 15 residues. Looked up from germline, CDR1 is SGHRS and CDR2 is YFSETQ. This chain's CDR3 is CASSLLGGTGNTIYF. The CDR3 DNA reads TGCGCCAGCAGCTTGCTAGGGGGAACTGGAAACACCATATATTTT.

The chain couples TRBV29-1 to TRBJ2-7; 9 nucleotides agree with TRBD1. Germline V gene lookup returns CDR1 SQVTM and CDR2 ANQGSEA. CDR3 size: 11 residues. The ends lost 3 bases at V and 7 bases at J; junction bases unmatched: 1. CDR3 bases: TGCAGCGTTGAGGGGACAGGGGAGCAGTACTTC. Its translation is CSVEGTGEQYF.

The chain joins TRBV18 to TRBJ1-1; D not resolved. Trimming stripped 5 bases from V and 5 bases from J, with 12 bases between. This CDR3 has 13 amino acids. Germline CDR1 is KGHSH and CDR2 is LQKENI. The CDR3, as DNA: TGTGCCAGCTCAACAACCAGTCGGACTGAAGCTTTCTTT. Amino acids: CASSTTSRTEAFF.

The chain joins TRBV29-1 to TRBJ1-3, with a tentative D call TRBD1 (5 bases). Germline-derived CDR1 and CDR2 are SQVTM and ANQGSEA. Trimming shortened V by 7 bases and J by 16 bases, and 26 bases separated the two germline ends. The CDR3 length is 13 residues. This chain's CDR3 is CSAKKAADNSPYF. CDR3 DNA sequence: TGCAGCGCTAAGAAGGCGGCGGACAACTCTCCCTATTTT.

The sample holds one count of this clone. The rearrangement uses TRBV24-1 and TRBJ2-3; 13 bases line up with TRBD2. Germline lookup yields CDR1 KGHDR and CDR2 SFDVKD. Losses at the gene ends were 0 bases for V and 5 bases for J; bases not matched to a gene: 1. The CDR3 extends over 16 amino acids. CDR3 sequence (DNA): TGTGCCACCAGTGATTTGTGGACTAGCGGGGGAGATACGCAGTATTTT. It encodes CATSDLWTSGGDTQYF.

The V and J genes are TRBV3-1 (or the pseudogene TRBV3-2) and TRBJ1-2; a possible D gene is TRBD1 (6 bases). Deletions cut 1 base from V and 8 bases from J, with 14 bases between. Germline V lookup: CDR1 LGHDT, CDR2 YNNKEL (reference sequence). The CDR3 spans 14 residues. CDR3 loop: CASSQVALRGGYTF. The CDR3 bases are TGTGCCAGCAGCCAAGTCGCTCTCAGGGGCGGCTACACCTTC.

The CDR3 region is CASSIRGNTEAFF. CDR3 bases: TGTGCCAGCAGTATCCGGGGGAACACTGAAGCTTTCTTT. The rearrangement joins TRBV12-3 or TRBV12-4 to TRBJ1-1; D not certain. This CDR3 is built from 13 residues. V lost 5 bases and J 1 base, leaving 8 bases between the germline ends.

The J gene is TRBJ2-3, the V gene TRBV27; no firm D call. The ends were cut back, 1 base at V and 0 bases at J, with 5 bases in the middle. Germline V gene lookup returns CDR1 MNHEY and CDR2 SMNVEV (reference sequence). The CDR3 has 14 residues. The CDR3 loop is CASSLLVSTDTQYF. The CDR3, as DNA: TGTGCCAGCAGTTTATTGGTCAGCACAGATACGCAGTATTTT.

The V call is TRBV4-1, the J call TRBJ2-1; 9 nucleotides match TRBD1. V gave up 6 bases and J gave up 13 bases; unmatched junction bases: 22. The CDR3 runs to 17 residues. Germline V gene data show CDR1 as MGHRA and CDR2 as YSYEKL. CDR3 loop: CASSPPDRGQGIFVQFF. The CDR3 bases are TGCGCCAGCAGTCCCCCCGACCGGGGACAGGGAATTTTTGTACAGTTCTTC.

This rearrangement joins TRBV7-2 to TRBJ1-5, with D perhaps TRBD1 (5 bases). The CDR3 totals 12 residues. Germline-derived CDR1 and CDR2 are SGHTA and FQGNSA. V shed 5 bases and J shed 6 bases, with 8 bases lying between them. CDR3 nucleotide sequence: TGTGCCAGCAGCGTCGACAGTCAGCCCCAGCATTTT. Translated, it gives CASSVDSQPQHF.

This chain connects TRBV10-3 to TRBJ2-2; D gene ambiguous. The germline V gene encodes CDR1 ENHRY and CDR2 SYGVKD. Trimming took 6 bases from V and 9 from J, leaving 11 bases between them. The CDR3 runs 12 residues. This CDR3 is CAISEAERELFF. CDR3 nucleotide sequence: TGTGCCATCAGCGAAGCCGAGAGGGAGCTGTTTTTT.

This clone occurred a few times. Other DNA sequences in this sample translate to the same CDR3. The chain recombines TRBV5-4 with TRBJ2-7; 9 bases are shared with TRBD1. The CDR3 sequence is 16 residues long. Germline assignment: CDR1 SGHNT and CDR2 YYREEE (reference sequence). With 5 bases clipped from V and 0 bases from J, the junction kept 9 bases outside the gene matches. CDR3 amino acids: CASSLGTGPTSYEQYF. CDR3 DNA sequence: TGTGCCAGCAGTTTAGGGACAGGGCCGACCTCCTACGAGCAGTACTTC.

This clone was counted a few times. The chain joins TRBV2 to TRBJ1-2; 10 nucleotides align to TRBD1. V was pared by 8 bases and J by 4 bases, with 10 bases of the junction left unmatched. This CDR3 has 15 residues. Looked up from germline, CDR1 is SNHLY and CDR2 is FYNNEI. The CDR3 DNA sequence: TGTGCCAGCGCGAGAAATGACAGGGGGCCCTATGGCTACACCTTC. Amino acid sequence: CASARNDRGPYGYTF.

A single count supports this clone. The chain combines TRBV5-1 with TRBJ1-2; 9 bases are shared with TRBD1. V trimming: 4 bases; J trimming: 7 bases; junction bases outside the gene matches: 8. CDR3 size: 14 residues. Germline V lookup: CDR1 SGHRS, CDR2 YFSETQ. The CDR3 loop is CASSPGTGTFGYTF. CDR3 nucleotide sequence: TGCGCCAGCAGCCCGGGGACAGGGACTTTTGGCTACACCTTC.

This chain links TRBV19 with TRBJ1-1; tentatively, D is TRBD1 (6 bases). The CDR3 has 17 residues. V was pared by 0 bases and J by 3 bases, with 17 bases between. In germline, CDR1 is LNHDA, CDR2 SQIVND (reference sequence). CDR3 in amino acids: CASSIDTPGQLHTEAFF. In DNA form, the CDR3 reads TGTGCCAGTAGTATAGATACCCCTGGACAGCTTCACACTGAAGCTTTCTTT.

V and J are TRBV29-1 and TRBJ1-1; 7 nucleotides match TRBD1. V was clipped by 7 bases and J by 4 bases; unmatched bases: 9. Germline CDR1 reads SQVTM; CDR2 reads ANQGSEA. CDR3 length: 13 amino acids. CDR3 loop: CSASTGTGTEAFF. CDR3 coding DNA: TGCAGCGCCTCGACAGGGACGGGCACTGAAGCTTTCTTT.